These T cell receptor beta chains were read from a single sample in a study of T cell responses to AZD1222 COVID-19 vaccine. Profiled with immunoSEQ multiplex PCR; TCRdb holds only in-frame clones, not every one. The table records roughly 100,000 clones, roughly 91% of them present only once. Sample: peripheral blood, taken on day 0 of AZD1222 vaccination. The receptors come from an adult in good health. The CDR3 runs from the conserved cysteine through the conserved F or W. The D gene is left open where the match is weak. Not every row has a clone size; where given, it reads once, few, many or a size class.

CDR3 DNA	CDR3 protein	clone size	J gene	D gene	V gene
TGTGCCAGCAGCACCTCAGGGGGTCGGGAAAAACTGTTTTTT	CASSTSGGREKLFF	.	TRBJ1-4	TRBD1	TRBV7-9
TGTGCCAGTAGTATTCGGGAGACCCAGTACTTC	CASSIRETQYF	.	TRBJ2-5	.	TRBV19
TGTGCCAGCAGCCCCCCTAGCGGGAGGAACAATGAGCAGTTCTTC	CASSPPSGRNNEQFF	.	TRBJ2-1	TRBD2	TRBV3-1/TRBV3-2
TGTGCCAGCAGCCTAGGCGGGGTTCCCACTAACTATGGCTACACCTTC	CASSLGGVPTNYGYTF	.	TRBJ1-2	.	TRBV28
TGCAGTGCTAGTCGACCTAGCGGGGAAATCTACGAGCAGTACTTC	CSASRPSGEIYEQYF	.	TRBJ2-7	TRBD2	TRBV20-1
TGTGCCAGTAGTCCCTCGGCCGTCGGCACAGATACGCAGTATTTT	CASSPSAVGTDTQYF	.	TRBJ2-3	.	TRBV19
TGTGCCAGTAGTATTGGGCGGGGTCGGGATGAAAAACTGTTTTTT	CASSIGRGRDEKLFF	.	TRBJ1-4	.	TRBV19
TGCGCCAGCAGCTTGGGGGTGGGCGAGCAGTACTTC	CASSLGVGEQYF	.	TRBJ2-7	.	TRBV5-1
TGCGCCAGCAGTGAGGGGACTAGCGAAGCCGGGGAGCTGTTTTTT	CASSEGTSEAGELFF	large	TRBJ2-2	TRBD2	TRBV10-1
TGTGCCAGCTCACCTTTGGGGGCGTGGCAGCCCCAGCATTTT	CASSPLGAWQPQHF	once	TRBJ1-5	.	TRBV18
TGTGCCAGCAGCCTCATGGGGGGGACTATGGCCTACGAGCAGTACTTC	CASSLMGGTMAYEQYF	.	TRBJ2-7	TRBD2	TRBV7-2
TGTGCCAGCAGTTTAGGGAGCTCCGGGACGGTCTACGAGCAGTACTTC	CASSLGSSGTVYEQYF	.	TRBJ2-7	.	TRBV28
TGTGCCAGTATGATTCTAACGGGACAGGGCCAGAATGAGCAGTTCTTC	CASMILTGQGQNEQFF	.	TRBJ2-1	TRBD1	TRBV19
TGTGCCAGCAGCTTGAGGGGTGCAGATACGCAGTATTTT	CASSLRGADTQYF	.	TRBJ2-3	.	TRBV5-4
TGTGCCAGCAGCTTGGGTGAGCAGTTCTTC	CASSLGEQFF	.	TRBJ2-1	.	TRBV7-9
TGTGCCAGCAGCACGCGGGATAGCAATCAGCCCCAGCATTTT	CASSTRDSNQPQHF	.	TRBJ1-5	.	TRBV6-5
TGTGCCAGCAGCCCCGTAGGACAGGGTTACAATGAGCAGTTCTTC	CASSPVGQGYNEQFF	.	TRBJ2-1	TRBD1	TRBV11-3
TGCGCCAGCAGCTTGATGGGGGACTATGGCTACACCTTC	CASSLMGDYGYTF	few	TRBJ1-2	.	TRBV5-1
TGTGCCAGCAGCCCCCGTTCGGCAGGGGGGTCTAATAATTCACCCCTCCACTTT	CASSPRSAGGSNNSPLHF	.	TRBJ1-6	TRBD1	TRBV7-6
TGTGCCAGCAGCCCGACGAGAAACCTTTGGGCCCAGTACTTC	CASSPTRNLWAQYF	.	TRBJ2-5	.	TRBV28
TGTGCCAGCAGCTTAAGGTCCGACAGCCCTGAGGACATTCAGTACTTC	CASSLRSDSPEDIQYF	.	TRBJ2-4	.	TRBV7-9
TGTGCCAGCAGCCCGCGGAGTGAGAGCTCCTACAATGAGCAGTTCTTC	CASSPRSESSYNEQFF	.	TRBJ2-1	.	TRBV7-2
TGTGCCAGCAGTTCCCGGGGAGCCTACGAGCAGTACTTC	CASSSRGAYEQYF	.	TRBJ2-7	.	TRBV28
TGTGCCAGCAGTCCCAGATTGGACGGGAATGAGCAGTTCTTC	CASSPRLDGNEQFF	.	TRBJ2-1	.	TRBV28
TGCAGTGCTAGTACTGATCAAAAGAACACTGAAGCTTTCTTT	CSASTDQKNTEAFF	.	TRBJ1-1	.	TRBV20-1
TGTGCCAGCAGCCCTTTGACTAGCGGGAGGGCAGATACGCAGTATTTT	CASSPLTSGRADTQYF	.	TRBJ2-3	TRBD2	TRBV13
TGCAGTGCTAGTGCCGGGACAGGAGATGAAAAACTGTTTTTT	CSASAGTGDEKLFF	.	TRBJ1-4	TRBD1	TRBV20-1
TGTGCCAGTAGTATAGATGATCGCTACACCTTC	CASSIDDRYTF	.	TRBJ1-2	.	TRBV19
TGCAGCGTTGGAGTGGGAGCTACCGCAGATACGCAGTATTTT	CSVGVGATADTQYF	.	TRBJ2-3	.	TRBV29-1
TGCGCCAGCAGTGCGCTAGCGGGAGGTATTGAGCAGTTCTTC	CASSALAGGIEQFF	.	TRBJ2-1	TRBD2	TRBV10-2
TGTGCCAGCTTCTCGCAGGGGAACACCGGGGAGCTGTTTTTT	CASFSQGNTGELFF	.	TRBJ2-2	.	TRBV5-4
TGTGCCTGGAGTGTAGGGGGGAACCCCTACGAGCAGTACTTC	CAWSVGGNPYEQYF	.	TRBJ2-7	.	TRBV30
TGTGCCAGTAGTATCCTGGCGGGACAGTCTAACTATGGCTACACCTTC	CASSILAGQSNYGYTF	once	TRBJ1-2	TRBD1	TRBV19